The 6 T cell receptor beta chains below were found in one sample sequenced in a study of T cells in localized non-small cell lung cancer. Profiled with immunoSEQ multiplex PCR; TCRdb holds only in-frame clones, not every one. The sample has about 3,000 clones, 15% to 20% seen once. Sequenced here: lung tumor tissue, sampled before any cancer treatment. The source of these receptors is a man aged 40-75 years with stage I squamous cell lung carcinoma.

This clone appeared a few times. V gene TRBV28 combines with J gene TRBJ1-3; D unclear. V gave up 5 bases and J gave up 2 bases, with 16 bases separating them. The germline V gene encodes CDR1 MDHEN and CDR2 SYDVKM. This CDR3 is 16 amino acids long. The CDR3: CASSPPSQQTGNTIYF. As DNA, the CDR3 is TGTGCCAGCAGTCCCCCCTCACAGCAAACTGGAAACACCATATATTTT.

The rearrangement uses TRBV28 and TRBJ2-6; the D gene is possibly TRBD1 (5 bases). Germline V CDR1 and CDR2: MDHEN, SYDVKM. The CDR3 consists of 18 residues. V dropped 6 bases and J dropped 0 bases, with 18 bases sitting between them. CDR3 coding DNA: TGTGCCAGCAGATCCCGGGCAGGGCCGCTCTCTGGGGCCAACGTCCTGACTTTC. This encodes CASRSRAGPLSGANVLTF.

This clone was observed a handful of times. This rearrangement joins TRBV11-3 to TRBJ2-3; TRBD1 matches at 9 bases. CDR3 length: 15 residues. Unmatched junction bases numbered 7, after V lost 6 bases and J lost 3 bases. Germline V gene sequence: CDR1 SGHNT, CDR2 YENEEA. The CDR3 nucleotides are TGTGCCAGCAGGGGGGACAGGGCTGGGACAGATACGCAGTATTTT. Amino acid sequence: CASRGDRAGTDTQYF.

This clone is labeled as medium-sized. The V and J genes are TRBV6-8 and TRBJ2-6; D uncertain. V was shortened by 9 bases and J by 4 bases, with 10 bases between the two germline ends. CDR3 size: 13 residues. Germline-derived CDR1 and CDR2 are MNHGY and SAAAGT. CDR3 amino acids: CASSVSGANVLTF. DNA for the CDR3: TGTGCCAGTAGTGTCTCGGGGGCCAACGTCCTGACTTTC.

This clone was observed a few times. The rearrangement joins TRBV30 to TRBJ2-5; 13 bases are shared with TRBD2. Trimming at V came to 2 bases and at J to 1 base, leaving 4 bases not matched to a gene. The CDR3 runs 16 residues. CDR1 is GTSNPN and CDR2 is SVGIG in the germline V gene (reference sequence). In DNA, the CDR3 is TGTGCCTGGAGTAAGGGACTAGCGGGGTTCCAAGAGACCCAGTACTTC. Amino acids: CAWSKGLAGFQETQYF.

The chain links TRBV5-1 to TRBJ1-1; 10 bases line up with TRBD1. In germline, CDR1 is SGHRS, CDR2 YFSETQ. The CDR3 sequence is 14 residues long. V shed 4 bases and J 11 bases; nucleotides not matched to a gene: 11. CDR3 nucleotides: TGCGCCAGCAGCCCGGCTTGGGACAGGGGTTGGGCTTTCTTT. It yields the protein CASSPAWDRGWAFF.